The 13 T cell receptor beta chains below come from one sample, sequenced in a study of identical twins. TCRdb fed the 5' RACE reads into MiXCR, producing one record per CDR3 protein. The table records a few hundred thousand distinct CDR3 sequences, more than 20% of them present only once. The same data also went into a second study, on T cells expressing NK-cell markers.

Sequencing was carried out using CD4+ T cells sorted from blood. The receptor set was obtained from a woman younger than 35 in good health.

This clonotype occurred a few times. The rearrangement links TRBV12-3 or TRBV12-4 to TRBJ1-6; D not certain. CDR3 size: 14 residues. Trimming shortened V by 3 bases and J by 3 bases, and 6 bases separated the two germline ends. CDR3 residues: CASSFDNYNSPLHF. CDR3 sequence (DNA): TGTGCCAGCAGTTTCGACAACTATAATTCACCCCTCCACTTT.

About this clonotype: No conserved phenylalanine or tryptophan ends this CDR3, so it is likely a read error. The chain combines TRBV11-2 with TRBJ2-2; perhaps TRBD2 as D (6 bases). The V gene's germline CDR1 is SGHAT and CDR2 FQNNGV. The V and J ends lost 5 bases and 5 bases respectively, with 12 bases between them. This CDR3 has 14 residues. The CDR3 DNA follows: TGTGCCAGCAGCCATATCCGGGGGACCGGGGAGCTGTTTTCT. Translating gives CASSHIRGTGELFS.

This clonotype was recorded a few times. This chain links TRBV10-3 with TRBJ2-7, with unresolved D. The V gene's germline CDR1 is ENHRY and CDR2 SYGVKD. V was trimmed by 3 bases and J by 7 bases, leaving 10 bases between them. This CDR3 is built from 12 residues. The CDR3 reads CAISELAWEQYF. The CDR3 bases are TGTGCCATCAGTGAACTTGCCTGGGAGCAGTACTTC.

The V gene is TRBV20-1, the J gene TRBJ1-4, with D uncertain. Germline CDR1 DFQATT, CDR2 SNEGSKA (reference sequence). CDR3 length equals 13 residues. V lost 3 bases and J lost 3, with 8 bases in between. CDR3 amino acids: CSARTAPNEKLFF. CDR3 coding DNA: TGCAGTGCTAGGACGGCGCCTAATGAAAAACTGTTTTTT.

The chain links TRBV20-1 to TRBJ1-2; D ambiguous. Trimming shortened V by 5 bases and J by 7 bases, and 17 bases separated the two germline ends. There are 13 residues in the CDR3. Germline lookup yields CDR1 DFQATT and CDR2 SNEGSKA (reference sequence). This chain's CDR3 is CSAPPPGRAGYTF. The CDR3 DNA follows: TGCAGTGCTCCTCCCCCGGGTCGAGCTGGCTACACCTTC.

This clonotype was recorded at least ten times. The chain couples TRBV20-1 to TRBJ2-7; 7 nucleotides agree with TRBD1. J lost 3 bases, V lost 3 bases, and 5 bases had no gene match. Germline values: CDR1 DFQATT, CDR2 SNEGSKA (reference sequence). This CDR3 spans 13 amino acids. The CDR3 is CSARTGLVYEQYF. The CDR3, as DNA: TGCAGTGCTAGGACAGGGTTGGTCTACGAGCAGTACTTC.

The gene calls are TRBV7-6 and TRBJ2-7, with D perhaps matching TRBD2 (5 bases). V lost 6 bases and J 0 bases, leaving 9 bases between the germline ends. This CDR3 comprises 13 residues. Germline CDR1 reads SGHVS; CDR2 reads FNYEAQ. In nucleotides, the CDR3 is TGTGCCAGCAGTAATAGCGCCTCCTACGAGCAGTACTTC. Its translation: CASSNSASYEQYF.

This clonotype was seen only a few times. This sequence joins TRBV5-1 and TRBJ2-3, with TRBD1 matching 8 bases. The CDR3 is 14 amino acids. With 1 base clipped from V and 4 bases from J, the junction kept 2 bases outside the gene matches. Germline CDR1 is SGHRS and CDR2 is YFSETQ. CDR3 region: CASSLTGGSDTQYF. The CDR3 DNA sequence: TGCGCCAGCAGCTTGACAGGGGGGTCAGATACGCAGTATTTT.

This clonotype has more than one count but fewer than ten. This sequence joins TRBV20-1 and TRBJ1-1; D gene unclear. This CDR3 contains 13 residues. Germline values: CDR1 DFQATT, CDR2 SNEGSKA (reference sequence). With 3 bases removed from V and 1 base from J, the gap between germline ends came to 9 bases. CDR3 protein: CSASPVENTEAFF. Here the CDR3 DNA reads TGCAGTGCTAGCCCAGTAGAGAACACTGAAGCTTTCTTT.

The rearrangement joins TRBV21-1 to TRBJ2-5; the table's TRBD1 call for D was not verified on the DNA. TRBV21-1 is annotated as a pseudogene. There are 16 residues in the CDR3. CDR3 sequence reads: CASSKGAWAAQETQYF. Here the CDR3 DNA reads TGTGCCAGCAGCAAAGGGGCCTGGGCGGCCCAAGAGACCCAGTACTTC.

V and J are TRBV6-5 and TRBJ1-1; D ambiguous. Trimming cost V 4 bases and J 2 bases, with 11 bases left between them. Germline V gene sequence: CDR1 MNHEY, CDR2 SVGAGI. The CDR3 sequence is 14 residues long. CDR3 sequence: CASSSVPRNTEAFF. In nucleotides, the CDR3 is TGTGCCAGCAGTTCCGTCCCTAGAAACACTGAAGCTTTCTTT.

CDR3 region: CASSPEGDRGFF. The DNA for the CDR3 is TGTGCCAGCAGCCCGGAGGGGGACAGGGGGTTCTTC. This chain joins TRBV12-3 or TRBV12-4 and TRBJ2-1; the match to TRBD1 covers 10 bases. CDR3 length: 12 residues. With 6 bases clipped from V and 15 bases from J, the junction kept 8 bases outside the gene matches.

The chain recombines TRBV6-1 with TRBJ2-3; the match to TRBD2 covers 8 bases. V lost 6 bases, J lost 4 bases, and 9 bases stayed unmatched. The germline V gene has CDR1 MNHNS and CDR2 SASEGT. This CDR3 is 15 amino acids long. The CDR3 nucleotides read TGTGCCAGCAGATTCAGCGGGGGAGCCGCAGATACGCAGTATTTT. It yields the protein CASRFSGGAADTQYF.